This passage covers 18 T cell receptor beta chains from one sample sequenced in a study of T cell responses to AZD1222 COVID-19 vaccine. This table comes from immunoSEQ multiplex PCR, and its TCRdb copy is limited to in-frame clones, with some not included. The sample includes over 60,000 clones, less than 85% of them seen just once. The sequenced sample was peripheral blood, obtained on day 0 of MenACWY control vaccination. Receptors originate from an adult in good health.

This chain uses TRBV7-8 with TRBJ1-2; D call uncertain. This CDR3 has 14 residues. CDR1 and CDR2 (germline): SGHVS, FQNEAQ. The ends were cut back, 5 bases at V and 6 bases at J, with 16 bases in the middle. The CDR3 spells CASSPPALLHGYTF. The CDR3 DNA is TGTGCCAGCAGCCCCCCGGCCCTTCTCCATGGCTACACCTTC.

This rearrangement joins TRBV6-5 to TRBJ2-1; D is uncertain. The length of the CDR3 is 11 residues. Per germline, CDR1 MNHEY and CDR2 SVGAGI. Trimming cost V 8 bases and J 3 bases, with 5 bases left between them. The CDR3 loop reads CASGYYNEQFF. DNA for the CDR3: TGTGCCAGCGGGTACTACAATGAGCAGTTCTTC.

V is TRBV15 and J is TRBJ1-4, with D unclear. The V gene lost 5 bases and the J gene lost 2 bases, with 12 bases spanning the gap. This CDR3 comprises 15 residues. Germline V CDR1 and CDR2: LNHNV, YYDKDF (reference sequence). In DNA, the CDR3 is TGTGCCACCAGCGAAAGGCGCGGGACTAATGAAAAACTGTTTTTT. Its translation is CATSERRGTNEKLFF.

The chain combines TRBV7-9 with TRBJ2-1; maybe TRBD2 (8 bases). The CDR3 runs 19 residues. The germline V gene encodes CDR1 SEHNR and CDR2 FQNEAQ (reference sequence). V was trimmed by 4 bases and J by 2 bases, leaving 24 bases between them. The CDR3 bases are TGTGCCAGCAGCTCCAACAGGGGTTTGCTAGCGGGCGCCTACAATGAGCAGTTCTTC. Protein: CASSSNRGLLAGAYNEQFF.

The chain links TRBV5-1 to TRBJ2-2; TRBD1 is a possible D gene (6 bases). The CDR3 runs to 16 residues. Deletions cut 3 bases from V and 0 bases from J, with 12 bases between. The germline CDR1 and CDR2 sequences are SGHRS and YFSETQ. In nucleotides, the CDR3 is TGCGCCAGCAGCTCCCTGACAGGAGCGAACACCGGGGAGCTGTTTTTT. Protein product: CASSSLTGANTGELFF.

The rearrangement links TRBV2 to TRBJ1-4; no reliable D call. This CDR3 is 14 amino acids long. Trimming took 4 bases from V and 7 from J, leaving 13 bases between them. CDR1 and CDR2 (germline): SNHLY, FYNNEI. Here the CDR3 reads CASSVQLEGEKLFF. CDR3 nucleotide sequence: TGTGCCAGCAGTGTACAGCTTGAAGGTGAAAAACTGTTTTTT.

This chain connects TRBV7-8 to TRBJ1-1; D uncertain. The CDR3 is 14 amino acids. From germline, CDR1 is SGHVS and CDR2 FQNEAQ. Trimming shortened V by 1 base and J by 1 base, and 7 bases separated the two germline ends. CDR3 bases: TGTGCCAGCAGCTTAGGGTCGGGGAACACTGAAGCTTTCTTT. The encoded protein is CASSLGSGNTEAFF.

The chain employs TRBV5-4 and TRBJ2-5; 8 positions match TRBD1. The V gene end was trimmed by 0 bases and the J gene end by 5 bases; junction bases not matched to a gene: 3. Germline V CDR1 and CDR2: SGHNT, YYREEE (reference sequence). The length of the CDR3 is 14 residues. The CDR3, as DNA: TGTGCCAGCAGCTTGGGACAGGGGAGGGAGACCCAGTACTTC. Protein sequence: CASSLGQGRETQYF.

The gene calls are TRBV2 and TRBJ1-2, with 8 bases lining up with TRBD1. The CDR3 has 15 amino acids. Trimming took 5 bases from V and 4 from J; bases not matched to a gene: 9. Germline CDR1 is SNHLY and CDR2 is FYNNEI. DNA for the CDR3: TGTGCCAGCAGTTTAGAGGCCAGGGGGCCCTATGGCTACACCTTC. Protein sequence: CASSLEARGPYGYTF.

This clone was recorded only once. V gene TRBV19 combines with J gene TRBJ1-1; a weak D match, TRBD1 (5 bases). The CDR3 contains 15 residues. Trimming took off 3 bases at V and 0 bases at J, with 11 bases between the two ends. Germline V gene sequence: CDR1 LNHDA, CDR2 SQIVND (reference sequence). DNA for the CDR3: TGTGCCAGTAGTATGGCGGGACGGATGAACACTGAAGCTTTCTTT. This codes for CASSMAGRMNTEAFF.

There are a few counts of this clone. This chain links TRBV19 with TRBJ2-2, with D uncertain. The CDR3 has 15 residues. The V end was cut by 7 bases, the J end by 5 bases, with 17 bases between. Germline assignment: CDR1 LNHDA and CDR2 SQIVND (reference sequence). In DNA form, the CDR3 reads TGTGCCAGTACTATGGGCGTTAAACTAACCGGGGAGCTGTTTTTT. Translated: CASTMGVKLTGELFF.

This clone has only one observation. The chain employs TRBV4-3 and TRBJ2-3; no reliable D call. Per the germline V gene, CDR1 is LGHNA and CDR2 is YSLEER. V was pared by 0 bases and J by 4 bases, with 8 bases between. CDR3 length: 14 amino acids. The CDR3 spells CASSQDGPSDTQYF. The CDR3 DNA is TGCGCCAGCAGCCAAGACGGCCCTTCAGATACGCAGTATTTT.

The V gene is TRBV20-1, the J gene TRBJ1-2; TRBD1 aligns across 9 bases. Trimming at V came to 3 bases and at J to 4 bases, leaving 9 bases not matched to a gene. The CDR3 has 15 amino acids. Germline CDR1 reads DFQATT; CDR2 reads SNEGSKA (reference sequence). The CDR3 DNA is TGCAGTGCTAGTACGGGACAGGGTGTCTCCTATGGCTACACCTTC. Translating it yields CSASTGQGVSYGYTF.

The chain has TRBV19 and TRBJ1-5, with D perhaps matching TRBD1 (5 bases). Trimming cost V 9 bases and J 2 bases, with 8 bases left between them. The germline V gene has CDR1 LNHDA and CDR2 SQIVND (reference sequence). This CDR3 has 12 amino acids. The CDR3 region has the DNA TGTGCCAGCAGGGTCGGCAATCAGCCCCAGCATTTT. This encodes CASRVGNQPQHF.

This chain uses TRBV7-3 with TRBJ1-3; D unresolved. CDR1 is SGHTA, CDR2 FQGTGA, per germline. CDR3 size: 13 residues. V lost 5 bases and J 2 bases, leaving 7 bases between the germline ends. CDR3 in amino acids: CASSLDPGNTIYF. For the CDR3, the DNA is TGTGCCAGCAGCCTTGACCCTGGAAACACCATATATTTT.

This clone was detected once. The rearrangement links TRBV11-2 to TRBJ2-7; D remains unclear. The CDR3 extends over 15 amino acids. Trimming pared 1 base from V and 0 bases from J, leaving 10 bases between. Germline V CDR1 and CDR2: SGHAT, FQNNGV. CDR3 bases: TGTGCCAGCAGCTTAGTGGCTGTCAGCTCCTACGAGCAGTACTTC. This sequence encodes CASSLVAVSSYEQYF.

The chain recombines TRBV7-8 with TRBJ2-7, with D perhaps TRBD2 (6 bases). Trimming pared 5 bases from V and 1 base from J, leaving 15 bases between. The CDR3 runs 15 residues. The germline gives CDR1 SGHVS, CDR2 FQNEAQ. CDR3 sequence (DNA): TGTGCCAGCAGCCCCCGAGGAGGGGTATCCTACGAGCAGTACTTC. Protein product: CASSPRGGVSYEQYF.

V gene TRBV30 combines with J gene TRBJ2-7, with 10 bases aligning to TRBD1. CDR3 length equals 16 residues. CDR1 is GTSNPN, CDR2 SVGIG, per germline (reference sequence). The junction had 7 bases not matched to a gene; V was cut back by 0 bases and J by 2 bases. CDR3 in DNA: TGTGCCTGGAGTGTAAGAAGGGACAGGGGCACCTACGAGCAGTACTTC. Encoded protein: CAWSVRRDRGTYEQYF. Based on the CDR3 plus reference TRBV30 and TRBJ2-7, the full variable domain is SQTIHQWPATLVQPVGSPLSLECTVEGTSNPNLYWYRQAAGRGLQLLFYSVGIGQISSEVPQNLSASRPQDRQFILSSKKLLLSDSGFYLCAWSVRRDRGTYEQYFGPGTRLTVT.